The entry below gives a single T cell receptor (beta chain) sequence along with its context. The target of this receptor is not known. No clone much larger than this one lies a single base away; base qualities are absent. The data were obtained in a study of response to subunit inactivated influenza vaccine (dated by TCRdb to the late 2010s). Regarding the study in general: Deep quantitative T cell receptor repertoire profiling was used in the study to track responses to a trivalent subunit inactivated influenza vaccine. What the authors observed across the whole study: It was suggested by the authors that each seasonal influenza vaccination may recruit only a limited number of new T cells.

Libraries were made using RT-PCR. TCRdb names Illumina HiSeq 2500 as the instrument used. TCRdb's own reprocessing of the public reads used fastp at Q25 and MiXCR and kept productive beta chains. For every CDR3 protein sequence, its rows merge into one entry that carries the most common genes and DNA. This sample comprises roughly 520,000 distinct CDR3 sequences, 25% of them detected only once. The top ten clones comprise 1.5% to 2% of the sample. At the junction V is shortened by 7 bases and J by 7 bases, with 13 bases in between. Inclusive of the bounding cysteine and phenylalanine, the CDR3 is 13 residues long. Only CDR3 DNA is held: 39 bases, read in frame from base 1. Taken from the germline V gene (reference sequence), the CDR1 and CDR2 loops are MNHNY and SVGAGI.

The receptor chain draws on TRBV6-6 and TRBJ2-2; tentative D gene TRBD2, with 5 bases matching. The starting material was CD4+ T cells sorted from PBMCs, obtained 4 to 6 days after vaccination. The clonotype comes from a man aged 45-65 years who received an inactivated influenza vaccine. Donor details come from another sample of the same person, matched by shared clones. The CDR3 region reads CASNIRGGGELFF. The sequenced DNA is TGTGCCAGCAATATACGCGGAGGCGGGGAGCTGTTTTTT.